These T cell receptor beta chains were read from a single sample in a study of T cells in Graves' hyperthyroidism and ophthalmopathy. TCRdb analysed the multiplex PCR reads with MiXCR anew, one entry per CDR3 protein. The sample comprises 300,000 to 350,000 distinct CDR3 sequences, about 14% of which are singletons, and around 23% rests with the top ten. The sample comprised blood. The receptors derive from a woman between 25 and 40 years old with Graves' hyperthyroidism. Each CDR3 is given with its conserved first and last residue. A D gene is named only where the DNA matches it firmly. Size is stated for part of the rows, as once, few or many counts, or as a class when the clone is expanded.

V	D	J	size	CDR3	DNA
TRBV7-2	TRBD2	TRBJ2-1	many	CASSFRRLAGVNEQFF	TGTGCCAGCAGCTTCCGCAGGCTAGCGGGAGTTAATGAGCAGTTCTTC
TRBV14	TRBD1	TRBJ2-7	many	CASSQVANRGSGQQYF	TGTGCCAGCAGCCAAGTGGCCAACAGGGGGTCCGGGCAGCAGTACTTC
TRBV10-2	TRBD2	TRBJ2-7	many	CASATPSAGDYEQYF	TGCGCCAGCGCTACCCCGTCGGCGGGGGACTACGAGCAGTACTTC
TRBV28	TRBD1	TRBJ2-5	many	CASSSGQGKETQYF	TGTGCCAGCAGTTCGGGACAGGGTAAAGAGACCCAGTACTTC
TRBV20-1	NA	TRBJ2-1	NA	CSARSPGLHGDEQFF	TGCAGTGCTAGATCCCCTGGGCTTCACGGCGATGAGCAGTTCTTC
TRBV20-1	TRBD2	TRBJ2-7	many	CSALDLAGGPTYEQYF	TGCAGTGCTCTTGACCTAGCGGGAGGGCCGACCTACGAGCAGTACTTC
TRBV11-2	NA	TRBJ2-1	NA	CASSLEGEDGNEQFF	TGTGCCAGCAGCTTAGAAGGGGAAGATGGCAATGAGCAGTTCTTC
TRBV5-6	TRBD2	TRBJ2-7	NA	CASSLAGGPWGPGSEQYF	TGTGCCAGCAGCTTAGCGGGAGGGCCCTGGGGGCCGGGATCCGAGCAGTACTTC
TRBV6-1	NA	TRBJ2-4	few	CASSAGQGGAKNIQYF	TGTGCCAGCAGTGCCGGACAGGGAGGGGCCAAAAACATTCAGTACTTC
TRBV20-1	NA	TRBJ1-1	NA	CSAPIQGRQTEAFF	TGCAGTGCTCCGATACAGGGACGACAAACTGAAGCTTTCTTT
TRBV20-1	NA	TRBJ1-6	few	CSAPDGPSPLHF	TGCAGTGCTCCCGACGGGCCTTCACCCCTCCACTTT
TRBV11-3	NA	TRBJ2-1	many	CASSLGTGNSNEQFF	TGTGCCAGCAGCTTGGGAACGGGAAACAGCAATGAGCAGTTCTTC
TRBV2	NA	TRBJ1-6	few	CASSDRESNSPLHF	TGTGCCAGCAGTGACAGAGAATCTAATTCACCCCTCCACTTT
TRBV6-1	TRBD2	TRBJ2-7	NA	CASSTGTSGIYEQYF	TGTGCCAGCAGTACTGGGACTAGCGGGATCTACGAGCAGTACTTC
TRBV5-1	TRBD2	TRBJ2-1	few	CASRLGLPGTSGVYNEQFF	TGCGCCAGCAGATTGGGACTACCCGGGACTAGCGGGGTCTACAATGAGCAGTTCTTC
TRBV24-1	NA	TRBJ2-1	few	CATSGTNGSSYNEQFF	TGTGCCACCAGTGGCACTAACGGGAGCTCCTACAATGAGCAGTTCTTC
TRBV9	NA	TRBJ2-3	NA	CASSAVTDTQYF	TGTGCCAGCAGCGCCGTCACAGATACGCAGTATTTT
TRBV18	NA	TRBJ1-3	NA	CASSPSPGQSGNTIYF	TGTGCCAGCTCACCATCGCCCGGGCAGAGCGGAAACACCATATATTTT
TRBV7-2	NA	TRBJ2-6	NA	CASSLEGVYLGGANVLTF	TGTGCCAGCAGCCTAGAGGGGGTCTACCTCGGGGGGGCCAACGTCCTGACTTTC
TRBV6-1	NA	TRBJ1-6	NA	CASSSLGRKDSPLHF	TGTGCCAGCAGCTCCTTGGGGCGGAAAGATTCACCCCTCCACTTT
TRBV7-2	TRBD1	TRBJ1-5	many	CASSPDRGGIQPQHF	TGTGCCAGCAGCCCGGACAGGGGAGGGATTCAGCCCCAGCATTTT
TRBV18	NA	TRBJ2-3	many	CASSPSTGVTDTQYF	TGTGCCAGCTCACCGTCTACAGGCGTTACAGATACGCAGTATTTT
TRBV4-2	NA	TRBJ2-7	few	CASSQDAGPDVYEQYF	TGTGCCAGCAGCCAAGATGCGGGTCCGGACGTCTACGAGCAGTACTTC
TRBV2	TRBD1	TRBJ2-7	many	CASGRDRGPYEQYF	TGTGCCAGCGGCCGGGACAGGGGACCCTACGAGCAGTACTTC
TRBV27	NA	TRBJ2-7	NA	CASSLTSVSPYEQYF	TGTGCCAGCAGTTTAACGTCGGTCAGCCCCTACGAGCAGTACTTC
TRBV20-1	NA	TRBJ1-5	few	CSASLGQLNQPQHF	TGCAGTGCTAGTTTAGGACAGTTGAATCAGCCCCAGCATTTT
TRBV28	NA	TRBJ2-5	many	CASSGTEWWETQYF	TGTGCCAGCAGCGGGACCGAGTGGTGGGAGACCCAGTACTTC
TRBV2	TRBD1	TRBJ2-7	many	CASSYLTGRPREQYF	TGTGCCAGCAGTTACCTGACAGGGCGTCCGAGGGAGCAGTACTTC
TRBV6-1	TRBD2	TRBJ2-1	many	CASSGGLAGAGGNEQFF	TGTGCCAGCAGTGGGGGGCTAGCGGGAGCGGGGGGAAATGAGCAGTTCTTC
TRBV12-5	NA	TRBJ2-5	NA	CASGLAGHGETQYF	TGTGCTAGTGGCTTGGCGGGGCACGGCGAGACCCAGTACTTC
TRBV27	NA	TRBJ2-1	few	CASTKLEGIGGNEQFF	TGTGCCAGCACCAAACTTGAGGGCATCGGCGGTAATGAGCAGTTCTTC
TRBV6-2/TRBV6-3	NA	TRBJ2-7	many	CASSAHYEQYF	TGTGCCAGCAGTGCACACTACGAGCAGTACTTC
TRBV20-1	TRBD1	TRBJ2-2	many	CSTTGGRGTGELFF	TGCAGTACAACAGGGGGAAGAGGTACCGGGGAGCTGTTTTTT
TRBV6-1	TRBD2	TRBJ2-1	NA	CASRTSGTEQFF	TGTGCCAGCAGGACTAGCGGAACGGAGCAGTTCTTC
TRBV10-3	NA	TRBJ1-2	few	CAISESNGHNYGYTF	TGTGCCATCAGTGAGTCGAACGGCCACAACTATGGCTACACCTTC
TRBV18	NA	TRBJ2-2	NA	CASSPSQDLGTGELFF	TGTGCCAGCTCACCATCCCAGGACCTGGGCACCGGGGAGCTGTTTTTT
TRBV6-1	NA	TRBJ2-5	many	CASSEFREETQYF	TGTGCCAGCAGTGAATTCAGGGAAGAGACCCAGTACTTC
TRBV5-1	TRBD1	TRBJ2-3	many	CASSLSTGPDTQYF	TGCGCCAGCAGCTTGTCGACAGGGCCAGATACGCAGTATTTT
TRBV28	NA	TRBJ2-5	few	CASSFSFGEAQYF	TGTGCCAGCAGTTTTTCTTTCGGGGAGGCCCAGTACTTC
TRBV2	TRBD1	TRBJ1-5	many	CASSGGDRGNQPQHF	TGTGCCAGCAGTGGGGGGGACAGGGGCAATCAGCCCCAGCATTTT
TRBV6-2/TRBV6-3	TRBD1	TRBJ2-7	NA	CASSYTNTGAPDEQYF	TGTGCCAGCAGTTACACCAACACAGGGGCCCCTGACGAGCAGTACTTC
TRBV20-1	TRBD2	TRBJ2-2	many	CSARVPSGSRAGELFF	TGCAGTGCTAGAGTCCCTAGCGGGAGTCGGGCCGGGGAGCTGTTTTTT
TRBV2	NA	TRBJ2-6	few	CASSDGSGANVLTF	TGTGCCAGCAGTGATGGATCTGGGGCCAACGTCCTGACTTTC